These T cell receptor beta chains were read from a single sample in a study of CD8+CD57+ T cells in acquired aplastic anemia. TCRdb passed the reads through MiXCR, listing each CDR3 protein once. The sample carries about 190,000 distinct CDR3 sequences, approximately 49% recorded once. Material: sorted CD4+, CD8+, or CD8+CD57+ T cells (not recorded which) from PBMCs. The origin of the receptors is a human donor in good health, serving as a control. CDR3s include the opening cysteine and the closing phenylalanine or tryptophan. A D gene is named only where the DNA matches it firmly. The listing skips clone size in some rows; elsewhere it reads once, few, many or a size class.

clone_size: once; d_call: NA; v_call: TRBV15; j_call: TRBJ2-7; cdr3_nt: TGTGCCACCGGGATCGGCTTTGGCACCCTCGGTTACGAGCAGTACTTC; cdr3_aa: CATGIGFGTLGYEQYF
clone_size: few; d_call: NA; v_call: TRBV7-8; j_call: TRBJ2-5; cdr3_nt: TGTGCCAGCGGCCTTGGGAGCGGGCAAGAGACCCAGTACTTC; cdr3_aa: CASGLGSGQETQYF
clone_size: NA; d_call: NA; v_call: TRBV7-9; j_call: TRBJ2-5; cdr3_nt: TGTGCCAGCAGAATAGGGGGGGGGGAGACCCAGTACTTC; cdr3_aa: CASRIGGGETQYF
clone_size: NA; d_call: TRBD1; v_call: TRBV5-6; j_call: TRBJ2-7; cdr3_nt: TGTGCCAGCAGCTTCCGGGACAGCAGCTCCTACGAGCAGTACTTC; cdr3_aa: CASSFRDSSSYEQYF
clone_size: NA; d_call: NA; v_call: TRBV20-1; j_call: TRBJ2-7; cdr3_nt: TGCAGTGCTAGTGGGGGGAGTCGGTACGAGCAGTACTTC; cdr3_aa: CSASGGSRYEQYF
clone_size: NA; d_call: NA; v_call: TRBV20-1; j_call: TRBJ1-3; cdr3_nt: TGCAGTGCTAGGGCGGGGACGACTGGAAACACCATATATTTT; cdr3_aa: CSARAGTTGNTIYF
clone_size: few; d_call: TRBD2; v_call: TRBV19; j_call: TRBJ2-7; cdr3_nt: TGTGCCAGTAGTCGACTAGCGGGGGAGGGCGAGCAGTACTTC; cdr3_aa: CASSRLAGEGEQYF
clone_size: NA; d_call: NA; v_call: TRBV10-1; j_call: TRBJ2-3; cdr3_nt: TGCGCCAGCAGTGATCGGATTGGAGTTCCCCCTAGCACAGATACGCAGTATTTT; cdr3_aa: CASSDRIGVPPSTDTQYF
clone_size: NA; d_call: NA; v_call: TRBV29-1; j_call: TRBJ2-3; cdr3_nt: TGCAGCGTAAAACGGGACCCGGAGGTCACAGGTACGCAGTATTTT; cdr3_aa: CSVKRDPEVTGTQYF
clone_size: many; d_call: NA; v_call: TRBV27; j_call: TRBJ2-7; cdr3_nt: TGTGCCAGCAGTTTAGGTTTGTTCTACGAGCAGTACTTC; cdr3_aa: CASSLGLFYEQYF
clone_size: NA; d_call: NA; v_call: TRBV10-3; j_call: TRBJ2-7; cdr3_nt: TGTGCCATCAGTGAGTCGGGCAGGGAGTACGAGCAGTACTTC; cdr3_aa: CAISESGREYEQYF
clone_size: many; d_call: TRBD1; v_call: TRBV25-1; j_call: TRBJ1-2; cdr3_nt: TGTGCCAGCAGTAGGAGGGACAGTCCTCGGGATGGCTACACCTTC; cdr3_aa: CASSRRDSPRDGYTF
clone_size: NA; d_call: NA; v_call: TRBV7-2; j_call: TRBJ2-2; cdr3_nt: TGTGCCAGCAGCTTATACGGCAGCGACACCGGGGAGCTGTTTTTT; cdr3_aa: CASSLYGSDTGELFF
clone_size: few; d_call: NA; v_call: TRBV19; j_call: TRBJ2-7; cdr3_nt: TGTGCCAGTACCTCAAGCTCCTACGAGCAGTACTTC; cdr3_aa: CASTSSSYEQYF
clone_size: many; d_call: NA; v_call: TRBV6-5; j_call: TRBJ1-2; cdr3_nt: TGTGCCAGCAGCATCACCCTTACGGGGGGCCCATATGGCTACACCTTC; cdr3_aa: CASSITLTGGPYGYTF
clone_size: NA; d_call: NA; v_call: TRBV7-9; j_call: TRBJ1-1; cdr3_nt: TGTGCCAGCAGCCTCACACAGGCTTGGAACACTGAAGCTTTCTTT; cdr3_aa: CASSLTQAWNTEAFF
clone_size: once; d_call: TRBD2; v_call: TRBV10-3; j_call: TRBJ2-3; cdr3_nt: TGTGCCATCATGGGGGGGGCAGATACGCAGTATTTT; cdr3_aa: CAIMGGADTQYF
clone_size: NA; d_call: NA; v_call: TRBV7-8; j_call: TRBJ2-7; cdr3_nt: TGTGCCAGCAGCCGAGGAGAAGCAGCCTACGAGCAGTACTTC; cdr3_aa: CASSRGEAAYEQYF
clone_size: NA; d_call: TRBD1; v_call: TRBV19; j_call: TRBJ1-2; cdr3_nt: TGTGCCAGTAATGCGGGGAGACAGGGCTATGGCTACACCTTC; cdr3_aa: CASNAGRQGYGYTF
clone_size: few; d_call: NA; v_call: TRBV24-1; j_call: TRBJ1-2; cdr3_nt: TGTGCCACCAGTGATCTCCGTGCAGATGGCTACACCTTC; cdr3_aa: CATSDLRADGYTF
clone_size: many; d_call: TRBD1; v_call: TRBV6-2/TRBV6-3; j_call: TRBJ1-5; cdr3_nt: TGTGCCAGCAGCCTCTCTGCCGGGACAGGGGGCAGTCAGCCCCAGCATTTT; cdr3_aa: CASSLSAGTGGSQPQHF
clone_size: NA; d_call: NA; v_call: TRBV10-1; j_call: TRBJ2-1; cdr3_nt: TGCGCCAGCAGCCCTCAGACTAGGAGGAATGAGCAGTTCTTC; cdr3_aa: CASSPQTRRNEQFF
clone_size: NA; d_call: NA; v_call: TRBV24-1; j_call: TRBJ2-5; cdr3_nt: TGTGCCACCAGTGATTTCAGCACTGGAGAGACCCAGTACTTC; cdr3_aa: CATSDFSTGETQYF
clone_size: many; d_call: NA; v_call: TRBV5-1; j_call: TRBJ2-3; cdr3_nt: TGCGCCAGCAGTTCTTATCTGGGAGCTAGCACAGATACGCAGTATTTT; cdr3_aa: CASSSYLGASTDTQYF
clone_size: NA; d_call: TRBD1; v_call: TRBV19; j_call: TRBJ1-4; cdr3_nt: TGTGCCAGTAGTATGTACCCGGGAGGGGGCATTGAAAAACTGTTTTTT; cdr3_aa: CASSMYPGGGIEKLFF
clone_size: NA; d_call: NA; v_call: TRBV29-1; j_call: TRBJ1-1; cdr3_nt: TGCAGCGGCGGACAGACGAACACTGAAGCTTTCTTT; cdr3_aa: CSGGQTNTEAFF
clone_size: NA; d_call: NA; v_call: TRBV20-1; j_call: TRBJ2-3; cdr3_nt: TGCAGTGCCCGGACAGCTGGGCGAGATACGCAGTATTTT; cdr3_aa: CSARTAGRDTQYF
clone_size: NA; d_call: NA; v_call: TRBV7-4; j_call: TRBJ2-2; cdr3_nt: TGTGCCAGTCTCCAGGGCGCGAACACCGGGGAGCTGTTTTTT; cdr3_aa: CASLQGANTGELFF
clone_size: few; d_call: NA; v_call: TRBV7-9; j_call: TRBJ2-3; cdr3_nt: TGTGCCAGCAGCTTATCCGGTACAGGGCGGGGGTCAGATACGCAGTATTTT; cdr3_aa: CASSLSGTGRGSDTQYF
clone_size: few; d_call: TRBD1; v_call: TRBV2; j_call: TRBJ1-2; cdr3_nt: TGTGCCAGCAGTGACCCCCCGGGACAGGGAAGTAGTGGCTACACCTTC; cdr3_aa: CASSDPPGQGSSGYTF
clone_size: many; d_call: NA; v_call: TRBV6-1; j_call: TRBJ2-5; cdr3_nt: TGTGCCAGCTTGGACAGTCGTAGTCAAGAGACCCAGTACTTC; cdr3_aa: CASLDSRSQETQYF
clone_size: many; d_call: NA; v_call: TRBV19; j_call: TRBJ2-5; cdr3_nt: TGTGCCAGTCAGGGGCAGGGAGGAGAGACCCAGTACTTC; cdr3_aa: CASQGQGGETQYF
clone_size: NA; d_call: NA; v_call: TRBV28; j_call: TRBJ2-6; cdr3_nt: TGTGCCAGCAGAGGTAGGGGCCTGGGGGGGGCCAACGTCCTGACTTTC; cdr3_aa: CASRGRGLGGANVLTF
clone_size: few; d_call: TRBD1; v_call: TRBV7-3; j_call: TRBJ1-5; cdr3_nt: TGTGCCAGCAGCTTAGGGACAGGGGTCAATCAGCCCCAGCATTTT; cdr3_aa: CASSLGTGVNQPQHF
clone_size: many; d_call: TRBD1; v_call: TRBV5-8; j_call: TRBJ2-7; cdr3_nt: TGTGCCAGCAGCTTACCGGGACAGAGCTCCTACGAGCAGTACTTC; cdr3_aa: CASSLPGQSSYEQYF
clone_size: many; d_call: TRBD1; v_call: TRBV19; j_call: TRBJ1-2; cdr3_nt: TGTGCCAGTAGTGACAGGGCCTATGGCTACACCTTC; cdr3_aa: CASSDRAYGYTF
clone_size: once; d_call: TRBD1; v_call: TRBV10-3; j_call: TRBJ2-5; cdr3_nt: TGTGCCATAGGTGGACAGGGATGGGAGACCCAGTACTTC; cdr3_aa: CAIGGQGWETQYF
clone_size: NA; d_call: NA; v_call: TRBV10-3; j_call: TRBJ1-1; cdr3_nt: TGTGCCATCAGTGTTGGCGTGAACACTGAAGCTTTCTTC; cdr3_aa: CAISVGVNTEAFF
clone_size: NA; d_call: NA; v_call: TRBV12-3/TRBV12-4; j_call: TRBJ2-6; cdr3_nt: TGTGCCAGCAGTTTAGAGGTGCTCTTGACTGGGGCCAACGTCCTGACTTTC; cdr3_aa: CASSLEVLLTGANVLTF
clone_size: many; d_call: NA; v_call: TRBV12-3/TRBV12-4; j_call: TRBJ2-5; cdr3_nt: TGTGCCAGCAGTTTCAGTAGCGAGGGGGGCCCAGGCGTGACCCAGTACTTC; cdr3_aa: CASSFSSEGGPGVTQYF
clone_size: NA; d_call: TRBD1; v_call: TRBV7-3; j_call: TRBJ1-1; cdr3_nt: TGCGCCAGCAGCCAAGATGGGACAGGCGCGTCTTTCTTT; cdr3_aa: CASSQDGTGASFF
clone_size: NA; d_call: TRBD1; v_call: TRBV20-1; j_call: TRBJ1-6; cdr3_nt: TGCAGTGCTTTGGTAGTGACAGGGGAATCACCCCTCCACTTT; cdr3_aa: CSALVVTGESPLHF
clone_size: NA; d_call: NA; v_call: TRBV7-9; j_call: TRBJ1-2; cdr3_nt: TGTGCCAGCAGCACTAGGCAGGGTTGGTATGGCTACACCTTC; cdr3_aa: CASSTRQGWYGYTF
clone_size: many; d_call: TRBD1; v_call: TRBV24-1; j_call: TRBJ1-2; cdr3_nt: TGTGCCACCAGTGGTCTTGACAGGGGCTATGGCTACACCTTC; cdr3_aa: CATSGLDRGYGYTF
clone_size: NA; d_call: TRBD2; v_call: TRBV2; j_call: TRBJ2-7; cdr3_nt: TGTGCCAGCAGCGCCGGGACTAGCTCCTACGAGCAGTACTTC; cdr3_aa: CASSAGTSSYEQYF
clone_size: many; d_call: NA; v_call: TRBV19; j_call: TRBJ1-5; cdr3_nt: TGTGCCAGTAGTATGGCCGGGAATAGCAATCAGCCCCAGCATTTT; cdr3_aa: CASSMAGNSNQPQHF
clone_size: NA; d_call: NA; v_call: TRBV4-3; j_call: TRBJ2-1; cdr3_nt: TGCGCCAGCAGCCAAGTAGTGTTAGCGGAATACTACAATGAGCAGTTCTTC; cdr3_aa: CASSQVVLAEYYNEQFF
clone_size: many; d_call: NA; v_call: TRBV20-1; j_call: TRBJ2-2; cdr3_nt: TGCAGTGCGGTGGCGGGGGCGGAGGACACCGGGGAGCTGTTTTTT; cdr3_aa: CSAVAGAEDTGELFF
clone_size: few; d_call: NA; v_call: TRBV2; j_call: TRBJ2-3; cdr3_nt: TGTGCCAGCCCCGGGACTTCCACAGATACGCAGTATTTT; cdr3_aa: CASPGTSTDTQYF
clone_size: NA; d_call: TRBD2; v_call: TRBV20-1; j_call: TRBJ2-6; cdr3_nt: TGCAGTGCTACCCGGGGGGGGGGCAACGTCCTGACTTTC; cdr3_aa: CSATRGGGNVLTF
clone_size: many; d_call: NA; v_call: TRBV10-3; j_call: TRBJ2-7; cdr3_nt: TGTGCCATCAGTGAGTCTAAGGGTTTCTCCTACGAGCAGTACTTC; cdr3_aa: CAISESKGFSYEQYF
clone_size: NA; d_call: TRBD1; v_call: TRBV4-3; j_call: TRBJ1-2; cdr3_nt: TGCGCCAGCAGCCAAGGGACGTTGGGACAGGGGTATGGCTACACCTTC; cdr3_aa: CASSQGTLGQGYGYTF